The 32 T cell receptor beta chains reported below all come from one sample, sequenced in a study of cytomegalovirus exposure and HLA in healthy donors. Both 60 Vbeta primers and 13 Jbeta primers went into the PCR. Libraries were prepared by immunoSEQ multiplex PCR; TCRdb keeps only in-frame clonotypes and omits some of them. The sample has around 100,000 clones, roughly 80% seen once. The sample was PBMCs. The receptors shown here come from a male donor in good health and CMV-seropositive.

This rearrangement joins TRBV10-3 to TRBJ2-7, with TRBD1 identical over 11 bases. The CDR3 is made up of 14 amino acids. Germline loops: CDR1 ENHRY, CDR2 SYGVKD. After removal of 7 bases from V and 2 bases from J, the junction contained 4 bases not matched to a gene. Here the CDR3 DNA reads TGTGCCATCACCGGACAGGGGGCTACCTACGAGCAGTACTTC. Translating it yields CAITGQGATYEQYF.

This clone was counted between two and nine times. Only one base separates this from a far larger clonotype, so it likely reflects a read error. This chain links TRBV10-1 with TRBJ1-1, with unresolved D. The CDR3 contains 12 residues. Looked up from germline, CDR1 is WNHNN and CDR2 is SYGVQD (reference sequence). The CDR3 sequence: CASNGLGTDAFF. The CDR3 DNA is TGCGCCAGCAATGGGCTGGGCACTGACGCTTTCTTT.

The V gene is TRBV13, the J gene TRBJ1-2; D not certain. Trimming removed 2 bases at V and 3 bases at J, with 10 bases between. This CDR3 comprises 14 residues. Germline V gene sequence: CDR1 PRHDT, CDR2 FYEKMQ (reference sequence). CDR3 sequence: CASSLIFGDYGYTF. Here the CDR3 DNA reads TGTGCCAGCAGCTTAATATTCGGGGACTATGGCTACACCTTC.

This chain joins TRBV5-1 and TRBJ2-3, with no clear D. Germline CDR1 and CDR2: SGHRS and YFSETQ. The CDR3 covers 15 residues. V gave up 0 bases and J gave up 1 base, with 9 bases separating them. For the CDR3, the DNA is TGCGCCAGCAGCTTGGAGCCAACTGGCACAGATACGCAGTATTTT. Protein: CASSLEPTGTDTQYF.

The CDR3 nucleotides read TGTGCCAGCAGTTTGGAAATACAGGGGAAATCTGGAAACACCATATATTTT. Its protein is CASSLEIQGKSGNTIYF. The genes are TRBV27 and TRBJ1-3, with TRBD1 matching 7 bases. The length of the CDR3 is 17 residues. Trimming at V came to 3 bases and at J to 1 base, leaving 9 bases not matched to a gene. Germline V gene sequence: CDR1 MNHEY, CDR2 SMNVEV (reference sequence).

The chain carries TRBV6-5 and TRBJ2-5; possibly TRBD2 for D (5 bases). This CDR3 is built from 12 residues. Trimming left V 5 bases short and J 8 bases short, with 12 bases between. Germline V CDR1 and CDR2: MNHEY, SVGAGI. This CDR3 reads CASSNPRATQYF. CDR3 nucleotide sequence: TGTGCCAGCAGTAACCCGAGGGCTACCCAGTACTTC.

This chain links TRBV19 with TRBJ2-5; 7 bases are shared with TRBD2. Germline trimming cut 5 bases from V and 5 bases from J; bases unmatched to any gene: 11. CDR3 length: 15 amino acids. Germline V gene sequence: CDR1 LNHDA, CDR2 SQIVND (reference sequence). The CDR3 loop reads CASSPGTTMGETQYF. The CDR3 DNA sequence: TGTGCCAGTAGTCCCGGGACTACCATGGGGGAGACCCAGTACTTC.

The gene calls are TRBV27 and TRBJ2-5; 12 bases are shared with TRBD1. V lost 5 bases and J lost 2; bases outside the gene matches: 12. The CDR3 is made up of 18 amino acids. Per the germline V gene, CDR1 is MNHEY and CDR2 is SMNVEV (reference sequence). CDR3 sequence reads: CASSDPGQGALTQETQYF. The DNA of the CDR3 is TGTGCCAGCAGTGACCCGGGACAGGGGGCGCTTACGCAAGAGACCCAGTACTTC.

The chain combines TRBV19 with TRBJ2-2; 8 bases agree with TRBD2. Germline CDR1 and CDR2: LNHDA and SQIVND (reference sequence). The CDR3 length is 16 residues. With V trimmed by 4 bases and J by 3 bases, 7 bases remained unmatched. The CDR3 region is CASSNEAGEHTGELFF. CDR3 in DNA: TGTGCCAGTAGTAACGAAGCGGGAGAGCACACCGGGGAGCTGTTTTTT.

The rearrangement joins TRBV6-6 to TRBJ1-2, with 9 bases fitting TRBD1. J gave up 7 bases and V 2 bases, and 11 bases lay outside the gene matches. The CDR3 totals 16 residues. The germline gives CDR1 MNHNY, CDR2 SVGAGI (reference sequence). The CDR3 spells CASSYPAGTGIGGYTF. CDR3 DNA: TGTGCCAGCAGTTACCCTGCCGGGACAGGGATCGGTGGCTACACCTTC.

The CDR3 is CASSQINRQGSEQYF. The CDR3 nucleotides read TGCGCCAGCAGCCAGATAAACCGACAGGGCTCCGAGCAGTACTTC. The V and J genes are TRBV4-3 and TRBJ2-7, with 7 bases aligning to TRBD1. The CDR3 covers 15 residues. From germline, CDR1 is LGHNA and CDR2 YSLEER. V gave up 3 bases and J gave up 6 bases; unmatched junction bases: 11.

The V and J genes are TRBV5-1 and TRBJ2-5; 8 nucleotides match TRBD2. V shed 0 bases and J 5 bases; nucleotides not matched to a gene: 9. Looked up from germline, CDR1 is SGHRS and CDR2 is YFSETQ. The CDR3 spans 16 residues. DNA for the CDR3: TGCGCCAGCAGCTTGGTGGCCGCGGGAGGAAAGGAGACCCAGTACTTC. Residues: CASSLVAAGGKETQYF. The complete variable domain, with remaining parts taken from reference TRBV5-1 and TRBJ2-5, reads KAGVTQTPRYLIKTRGQQVTLSCSPISGHRSVSWYQQTPGQGLQFLFEYFSETQRNKGNFPGRFSGRQFSNSRSEMNVSTLELGDSALYLCASSLVAAGGKETQYFGPGTRLLVL.

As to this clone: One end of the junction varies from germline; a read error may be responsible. CDR3 amino acids: CASSPLQAKNSQYF. The CDR3 DNA sequence: TGTGCCAGCAGCCCCCTGCAAGCCAAAAACAGTCAGTACTTC. V and J are TRBV11-2 and TRBJ2-4; D is undetermined. The CDR3 sequence is 14 residues long. The germline V gene has CDR1 SGHAT and CDR2 FQNNGV.

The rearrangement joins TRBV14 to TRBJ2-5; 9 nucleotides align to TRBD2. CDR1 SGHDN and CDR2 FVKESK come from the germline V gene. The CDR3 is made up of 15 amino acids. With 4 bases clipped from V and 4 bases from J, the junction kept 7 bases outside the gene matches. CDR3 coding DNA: TGTGCCAGCAGCCCGGGACTAGCCCACGGAGAGACCCAGTACTTC. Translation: CASSPGLAHGETQYF.

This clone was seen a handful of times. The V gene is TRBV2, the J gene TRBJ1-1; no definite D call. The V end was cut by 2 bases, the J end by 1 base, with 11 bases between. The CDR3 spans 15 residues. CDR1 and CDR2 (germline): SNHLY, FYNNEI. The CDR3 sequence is CASSERTTQNTEAFF. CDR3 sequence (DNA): TGTGCCAGCAGTGAACGCACAACCCAGAACACTGAAGCTTTCTTT.

The CDR3: CASSGGGGELFF. The CDR3 nucleotides read TGTGCCAGCAGCGGAGGGGGAGGGGAGCTGTTTTTT. The chain joins TRBV9 to TRBJ2-2, with D perhaps TRBD1 (6 bases). In germline, CDR1 is SGDLS, CDR2 YYNGEE. V gave up 3 bases and J gave up 8 bases, with 8 bases separating them. The CDR3 consists of 12 residues.

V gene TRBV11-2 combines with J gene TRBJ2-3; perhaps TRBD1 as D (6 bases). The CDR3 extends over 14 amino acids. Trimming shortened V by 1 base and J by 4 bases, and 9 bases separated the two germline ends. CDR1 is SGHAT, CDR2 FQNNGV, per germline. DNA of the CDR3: TGTGCCAGCAGCTTAGGAGGGGGTGCAGATACGCAGTATTTT. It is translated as CASSLGGGADTQYF.

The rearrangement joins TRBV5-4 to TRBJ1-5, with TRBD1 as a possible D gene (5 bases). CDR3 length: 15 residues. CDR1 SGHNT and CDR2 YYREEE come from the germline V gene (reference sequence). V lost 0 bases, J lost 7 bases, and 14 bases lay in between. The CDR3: CASSLGGGEGQPQHF. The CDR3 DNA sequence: TGTGCCAGCAGCTTGGGGGGAGGGGAGGGACAGCCCCAGCATTTT.

The CDR3 coding sequence is TGTGCCAGCAGCCGGGACAGGGCCTCCTACGAGCAGTACTTC. Protein sequence: CASSRDRASYEQYF. The chain combines TRBV7-8 with TRBJ2-7; the match to TRBD1 covers 9 bases. With V trimmed by 5 bases and J by 0 bases, 2 bases remained unmatched. Germline CDR1 and CDR2: SGHVS and FQNEAQ. The CDR3 runs 14 residues. Combining the CDR3 with reference TRBV7-8 and TRBJ2-7 gives the whole variable domain GAGVSQSPRYKVAKRGQDVALRCDPISGHVSLFWYQQALGQGPEFLTYFQNEAQLDKSGLPSDRFFAERPEGSVSTLKIQRTQQEDSAVYLCASSRDRASYEQYFGPGTRLTVT.

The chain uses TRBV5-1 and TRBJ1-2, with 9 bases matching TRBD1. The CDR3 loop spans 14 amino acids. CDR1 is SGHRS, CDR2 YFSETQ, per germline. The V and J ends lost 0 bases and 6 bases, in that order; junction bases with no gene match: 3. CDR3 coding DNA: TGCGCCAGCAGCTTGGACAGGGGGCGGGATGGCTACACCTTC. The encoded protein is CASSLDRGRDGYTF.

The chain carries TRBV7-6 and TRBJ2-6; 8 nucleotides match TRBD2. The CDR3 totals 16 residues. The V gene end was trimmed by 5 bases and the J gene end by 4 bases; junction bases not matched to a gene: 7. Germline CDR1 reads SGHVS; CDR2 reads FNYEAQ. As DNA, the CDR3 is TGTGCCAGCAGCCCGGGGGGGTTCATGGGGGCCAACGTCCTGACTTTC. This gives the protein CASSPGGFMGANVLTF. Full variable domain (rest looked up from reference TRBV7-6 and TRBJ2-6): GAGVSQSPRYKVTKRGQDVALRCDPISGHVSLYWYRQALGQGPEFLTYFNYEAQQDKSGLPNDRFSAERPEGSISTLTIQRTEQRDSAMYRCASSPGGFMGANVLTFGAGSRLTVL.

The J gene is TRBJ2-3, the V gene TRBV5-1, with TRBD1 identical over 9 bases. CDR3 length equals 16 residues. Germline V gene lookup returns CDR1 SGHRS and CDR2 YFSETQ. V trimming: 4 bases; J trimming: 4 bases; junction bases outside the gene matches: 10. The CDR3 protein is CASSQLGQGHPDTQYF. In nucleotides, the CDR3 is TGCGCCAGCAGCCAACTCGGACAGGGGCACCCAGATACGCAGTATTTT.

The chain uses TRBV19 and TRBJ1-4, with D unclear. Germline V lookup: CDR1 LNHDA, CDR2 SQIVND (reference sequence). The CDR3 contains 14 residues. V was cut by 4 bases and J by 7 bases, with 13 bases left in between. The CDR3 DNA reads TGTGCCAGTAGTAACCCCCCGAGGGTTGAAAAACTGTTTTTT. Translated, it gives CASSNPPRVEKLFF.

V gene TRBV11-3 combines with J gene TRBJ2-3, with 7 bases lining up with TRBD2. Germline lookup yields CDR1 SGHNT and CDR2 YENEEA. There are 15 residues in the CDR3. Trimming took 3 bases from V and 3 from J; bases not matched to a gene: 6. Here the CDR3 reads CASSLLGGKTDTQYF. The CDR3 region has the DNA TGTGCCAGCAGCTTGCTGGGGGGGAAAACAGATACGCAGTATTTT.

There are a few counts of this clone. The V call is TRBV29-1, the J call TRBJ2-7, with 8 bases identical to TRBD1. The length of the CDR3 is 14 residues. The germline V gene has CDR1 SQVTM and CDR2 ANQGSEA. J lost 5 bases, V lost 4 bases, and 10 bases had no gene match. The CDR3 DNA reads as TGCAGCGTTGTTAGGGCAGGGGGCCAGGACGAGCAGTACTTC. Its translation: CSVVRAGGQDEQYF.

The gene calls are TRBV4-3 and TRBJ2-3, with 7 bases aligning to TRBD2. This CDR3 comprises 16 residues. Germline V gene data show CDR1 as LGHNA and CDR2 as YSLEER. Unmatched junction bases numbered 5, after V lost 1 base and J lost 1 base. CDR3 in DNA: TGCGCCAGCAGCCAAGGGGAGGGACTCCGCACAGATACGCAGTATTTT. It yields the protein CASSQGEGLRTDTQYF.

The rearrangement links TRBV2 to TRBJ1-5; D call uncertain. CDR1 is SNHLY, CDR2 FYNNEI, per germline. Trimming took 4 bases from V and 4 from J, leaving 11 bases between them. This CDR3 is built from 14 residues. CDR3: CASSGWGENQPQHF. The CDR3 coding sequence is TGTGCCAGCAGTGGTTGGGGAGAAAATCAGCCCCAGCATTTT.

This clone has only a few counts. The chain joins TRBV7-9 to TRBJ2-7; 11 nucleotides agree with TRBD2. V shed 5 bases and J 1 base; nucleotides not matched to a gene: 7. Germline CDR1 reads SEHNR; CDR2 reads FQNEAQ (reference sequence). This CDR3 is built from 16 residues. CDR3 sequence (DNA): TGTGCCAGCAGCGACCTACTAGCGGGAGCATCCTACGAGCAGTACTTC. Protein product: CASSDLLAGASYEQYF.

CDR3 protein: CATVQVGRLAGEGFTDTQYF. In DNA form, the CDR3 reads TGTGCCACCGTCCAGGTTGGTCGACTAGCGGGAGAAGGGTTCACAGATACGCAGTATTTT. The chain couples TRBV28 to TRBJ2-3; 12 nucleotides match TRBD2. This CDR3 has 20 residues. CDR1 is MDHEN, CDR2 SYDVKM, per germline. V was pared by 10 bases and J by 2 bases, with 22 bases of the junction left unmatched.

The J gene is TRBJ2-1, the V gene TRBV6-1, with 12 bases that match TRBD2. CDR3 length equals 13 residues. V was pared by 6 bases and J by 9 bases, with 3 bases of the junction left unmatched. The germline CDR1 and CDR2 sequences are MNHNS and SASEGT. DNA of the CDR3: TGTGCCAGCAGCCTGACTAGCGGGGGTGAGCAGTTCTTC. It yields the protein CASSLTSGGEQFF.

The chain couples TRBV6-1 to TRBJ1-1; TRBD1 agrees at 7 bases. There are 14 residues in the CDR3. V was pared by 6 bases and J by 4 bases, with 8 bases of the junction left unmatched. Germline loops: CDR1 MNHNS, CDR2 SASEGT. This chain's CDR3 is CASRATGLSTEAFF. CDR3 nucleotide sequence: TGTGCCAGCAGGGCGACAGGGCTTAGCACTGAAGCTTTCTTT.

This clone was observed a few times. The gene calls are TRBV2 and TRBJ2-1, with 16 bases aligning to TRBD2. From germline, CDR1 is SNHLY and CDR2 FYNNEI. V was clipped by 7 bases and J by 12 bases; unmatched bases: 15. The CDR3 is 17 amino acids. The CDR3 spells CASTHVAGLAGGRWQFF. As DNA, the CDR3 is TGTGCCAGCACCCACGTAGCGGGACTAGCGGGAGGGCGCTGGCAGTTCTTC.